The 3 T cell receptor beta chains reported below all come from one sample, sequenced in a study of T-cell memory formation after mild COVID-19. TCRdb processed the 5' RACE reads anew with MiXCR; each CDR3 protein has one entry. The repertoire holds hundreds of thousands of distinct CDR3 sequences, with roughly 13% as singletons. Sequences were obtained from PBMCs or a T cell subset sorted from them (not recorded which). The receptors derive from a man between 18 and 35 years old who had mild COVID-19 (a few samples of this study predate the infection). Cell type and time point are not known.

This clonotype was counted only a few times. The conserved phenylalanine or tryptophan is not found at the CDR3 terminus, so this likely reflects a read error. This chain uses TRBV12-3 or TRBV12-4 with TRBJ1-1; TRBD1 is a possible D gene (6 bases). The CDR3 spans 14 residues. Trimming left V 8 bases short and J 5 bases short, with 18 bases between. In nucleotides, the CDR3 is TGTGCCAGCCATCCAGGGGTTTTGGCGACTGAAGCTTTCCTT. Translated: CASHPGVLATEAFL.

This rearrangement joins TRBV20-1 to TRBJ1-5; tentatively, D is TRBD1 (5 bases). The CDR3 is 13 amino acids. V lost 3 bases to trimming and J lost 3 bases, with 9 bases between them. Looked up from germline, CDR1 is DFQATT and CDR2 is SNEGSKA (reference sequence). Here the CDR3 DNA reads TGCAGTGCTAGCGGGACGGACAATCAGCCCCAGCATTTT. It specifies CSASGTDNQPQHF.

The chain uses TRBV5-1 and TRBJ1-1; TRBD1 agrees at 10 bases. The CDR3 runs to 14 residues. The germline CDR1 and CDR2 sequences are SGHRS and YFSETQ. J was trimmed by 4 bases and V by 4 bases; bases with no gene match: 4. CDR3 DNA: TGCGCCAGCAGCCCGGGACAGGGGATCACTGAAGCTTTCTTT. It specifies CASSPGQGITEAFF.